A single sample gave rise to the 29 T cell receptor beta chains below, sequenced in a study of cytomegalovirus exposure and HLA in healthy donors. Researchers ran the PCR with 60 Vbeta and 13 Jbeta primers. Assay used: immunoSEQ multiplex PCR; TCRdb lists only in-frame clones, some missing. Here the sample spans approximately 110,000 clones, around two thirds being singletons. The specimen sequenced was PBMCs. These TCRs come from a woman aged 40 to 50 in good health and CMV-seropositive.

V and J are TRBV10-3 and TRBJ1-1; TRBD1 is a possible D gene (6 bases). The CDR3 consists of 17 residues. In germline, CDR1 is ENHRY, CDR2 SYGVKD. Trimming left V 2 bases short and J 1 base short, with 17 bases between. The CDR3 is CAISESRGGLGNTEAFF. CDR3 nucleotide sequence: TGTGCCATCAGTGAGAGTCGGGGGGGCCTGGGGAACACTGAAGCTTTCTTT.

On this clone: Relative to the germline gene, one junction end is altered; a read error may explain this. V and J are TRBV11-3 and TRBJ2-1; 7 bases line up with TRBD1. Germline V gene lookup returns CDR1 SGHNT and CDR2 YENEEA. The CDR3 spans 13 residues. CDR3 nucleotides: TGTGCCAGCAGCCTAGACAGGGACAATGAGCAGTTCTTC. Amino acids: CASSLDRDNEQFF. The variable domain in full, completed from reference TRBV11-3 and TRBJ2-1, reads EAGVVQSPRYKIIEKKQPVAFWCNPISGHNTLYWYLQNLGQGPELLIRYENEEAVDDSQLPKDRFSAERLKGVDSTLKIQPAELGDSAVYLCASSLDRDNEQFFGPGTRLTVL.

This chain uses TRBV10-2 with TRBJ1-4; TRBD1 is a possible D gene (5 bases). The CDR3 has 14 residues. Trimming cost V 2 bases and J 7 bases, with 11 bases left between them. The germline V gene encodes CDR1 WSHSY and CDR2 SAAADI. The CDR3 nucleotides are TGCGCCAGCAGTGAGGGGACTCTGGGTGAAAAACTGTTTTTT. Translated: CASSEGTLGEKLFF.

The chain combines TRBV7-9 with TRBJ2-7, with 9 bases fitting TRBD1. Germline V gene data show CDR1 as SEHNR and CDR2 as FQNEAQ (reference sequence). V trimming: 1 base; J trimming: 0 bases; junction bases outside the gene matches: 4. The length of the CDR3 is 16 residues. CDR3 sequence (DNA): TGTGCCAGCAGCTTAGTTTGGGACAGGGACTCCTACGAGCAGTACTTC. Translated: CASSLVWDRDSYEQYF.

There are a few counts of this clone. The V and J genes are TRBV7-2 and TRBJ2-3, with 7 bases identical to TRBD2. There are 16 residues in the CDR3. V dropped 5 bases and J dropped 1; count of bases not matched to a gene: 9. CDR1 and CDR2 from the germline V gene are SGHTA and FQGNSA. The CDR3 DNA follows: TGTGCCAGCAGCGAAACCAGCGGGGAGGGCACAGATACGCAGTATTTT. Its translation: CASSETSGEGTDTQYF.

This clone came up many times. The rearrangement joins TRBV4-3 to TRBJ1-1; the D gene is possibly TRBD1 (5 bases). Per the germline V gene, CDR1 is LGHNA and CDR2 is YSLEER. The CDR3 is 14 amino acids. Trimming removed 1 base at V and 5 bases at J, with 11 bases between. Here the CDR3 DNA reads TGCGCCAGCAGCCAAGTCCAGGGAAGGACTGAAGCTTTCTTT. This codes for CASSQVQGRTEAFF.

The V and J genes are TRBV11-2 and TRBJ1-2; 7 positions agree with TRBD1. Germline trimming cut 5 bases from V and 3 bases from J; bases unmatched to any gene: 3. The V gene's germline CDR1 is SGHAT and CDR2 FQNNGV. This CDR3 has 13 amino acids. The CDR3 DNA is TGTGCCAGCAGCCGGGACAGAGACTATGGCTACACCTTC. Protein sequence: CASSRDRDYGYTF.

The sample holds one count of this clone. J is TRBJ2-1 and V is TRBV19; D unresolved. The V gene's germline CDR1 is LNHDA and CDR2 SQIVND (reference sequence). Trimming pared 5 bases from V and 7 bases from J, leaving 9 bases between. This CDR3 spans 12 amino acids. CDR3 sequence: CASSRTNNEQFF. The DNA of the CDR3 is TGTGCCAGTAGTCGTACAAATAATGAGCAGTTCTTC.

V usage is TRBV6-5 and J usage is TRBJ1-1; 7 nucleotides align to TRBD1. From germline, CDR1 is MNHEY and CDR2 SVGAGI. J gave up 1 base and V 2 bases, and 7 bases lay outside the gene matches. The CDR3 is 16 amino acids. The CDR3 loop is CASSYNRGGWNTEAFF. The CDR3 region has the DNA TGTGCCAGCAGTTACAACAGGGGTGGTTGGAACACTGAAGCTTTCTTT.

The chain is built from TRBV18 and TRBJ1-1, with a possible D match to TRBD1 (5 bases). This CDR3 contains 13 residues. CDR1 and CDR2 from the germline V gene are KGHSH and LQKENI. V was trimmed by 6 bases and J by 7 bases, leaving 15 bases between them. The chain's CDR3 is CASSQTLQDEAFF. Written as DNA, the CDR3 is TGTGCCAGCTCTCAGACACTACAGGATGAAGCTTTCTTT.

This sequence joins TRBV19 and TRBJ1-2; D may be TRBD1 (6 bases). Per the germline V gene, CDR1 is LNHDA and CDR2 is SQIVND (reference sequence). This CDR3 spans 15 amino acids. The V and J ends lost 9 bases and 8 bases respectively, with 25 bases between them. CDR3 in DNA: TGTGCCAGCCGGACAGCTCCCAATTCCTATCGGGGCTACACCTTC. It codes for CASRTAPNSYRGYTF.

The chain couples TRBV6-6 to TRBJ2-1, with 9 bases aligning to TRBD2. The CDR3 spans 16 residues. Trimming took 0 bases from V and 9 from J; bases not matched to a gene: 9. CDR1 is MNHNY, CDR2 SVGAGI, per germline (reference sequence). CDR3 in DNA: TGTGCCAGCAGTTACTCCCGGGCTAGCGGGGAGGGTGAGCAGTTCTTC. Encoded protein: CASSYSRASGEGEQFF.

The gene calls are TRBV19 and TRBJ1-4; a possible D gene is TRBD1 (5 bases). Germline CDR1 reads LNHDA; CDR2 reads SQIVND (reference sequence). The V and J ends lost 8 bases and 4 bases respectively, with 11 bases between them. The CDR3 spans 13 residues. This CDR3 is CASSGTFNEKLFF. The CDR3 nucleotides are TGTGCCAGTTCCGGGACTTTTAATGAAAAACTGTTTTTT. Together with reference TRBV19 and TRBJ1-4, the CDR3 gives the full variable domain: DGGITQSPKYLFRKEGQNVTLSCEQNLNHDAMYWYRQDPGQGLRLIYYSQIVNDFQKGDIAEGYSVSREKKESFPLTVTSAQKNPTAFYLCASSGTFNEKLFFGSGTQLSVL.

This clone was seen a single time. The chain couples TRBV5-1 to TRBJ2-3; TRBD2 might be the D (5 bases). Trimming took 6 bases from V and 6 from J, leaving 20 bases between them. The CDR3 contains 15 residues. Germline CDR1 SGHRS, CDR2 YFSETQ. The CDR3 spells CASTRGRPDLDTQYF. The CDR3 DNA sequence: TGCGCCAGCACCCGCGGGCGCCCGGATCTGGATACGCAGTATTTT.

The V call is TRBV7-2, the J call TRBJ2-5, with 9 nucleotides matching TRBD2. The CDR3 is 14 residues long. V gave up 4 bases and J gave up 7 bases; unmatched junction bases: 7. Germline V gives CDR1 SGHTA, CDR2 FQGNSA. The CDR3 sequence is CASSSGTSSGTQYF. The CDR3, as DNA: TGTGCCAGCAGCTCTGGGACTAGCTCCGGGACCCAGTACTTC.

This clone was seen a few times. This chain uses TRBV2 with TRBJ2-5; 9 bases are shared with TRBD1. The J call may be mistaken, given a closer DNA end match to TRBJ2-7. The V gene's germline CDR1 is SNHLY and CDR2 FYNNEI. This CDR3 is 14 amino acids long. The CDR3 nucleotides read TGTGCCAGCAGTCCACAGGGGGCGAGGTACGAGCAGTACTTC. This encodes CASSPQGARYEQYF.

This chain uses TRBV7-3 with TRBJ2-3, with D maybe TRBD1 (5 bases). This CDR3 spans 14 amino acids. Germline-derived CDR1 and CDR2 are SGHTA and FQGTGA. Trimming shortened V by 4 bases and J by 5 bases, and 13 bases separated the two germline ends. The CDR3 sequence is CASSSTMQGDTQYF. The CDR3 DNA follows: TGTGCCAGCAGCTCCACCATGCAGGGAGATACGCAGTATTTT.

This clone was picked up a small number of times. The V and J genes are TRBV7-3 and TRBJ1-1; tentatively, D is TRBD1 (6 bases). The CDR3 sequence is 12 residues long. The V end was cut by 5 bases, the J end by 8 bases, with 12 bases between. The V gene's germline CDR1 is SGHTA and CDR2 FQGTGA. CDR3 in amino acids: CASSQGQTEAFF. In nucleotides, the CDR3 is TGTGCCAGCAGCCAGGGACAAACCGAAGCTTTCTTT.

The chain carries TRBV12-5 and TRBJ1-1; possible D gene TRBD1, 6 bases. The CDR3 spans 16 residues. The V gene's germline CDR1 is LGHNT and CDR2 FRNRAP. V lost 0 bases and J 5 bases, leaving 16 bases between the germline ends. The CDR3 DNA reads as TGTGCTAGTGGTTTGGTACTAGGACAGTGGGGGACTGAAGCTTTCTTT. It specifies CASGLVLGQWGTEAFF.

J is TRBJ2-1 and V is TRBV19; 12 nucleotides agree with TRBD1. Germline CDR1 LNHDA, CDR2 SQIVND (reference sequence). The CDR3 loop spans 16 amino acids. Germline trimming cut 5 bases from V and 4 bases from J; bases unmatched to any gene: 6. The CDR3 spells CASSPRDRGPYNEQFF. For the CDR3, the DNA is TGTGCCAGTAGTCCCCGGGACAGGGGGCCATACAATGAGCAGTTCTTC.

The chain has TRBV25-1 and TRBJ2-7; D is possibly TRBD1 (6 bases). The CDR3 covers 13 residues. V dropped 6 bases and J dropped 2 bases, with 11 bases sitting between them. Germline assignment: CDR1 MGHDK and CDR2 SYGVNS. CDR3 amino acids: CASRRGTAYEQYF. For the CDR3, the DNA is TGTGCCAGCAGGAGGGGGACGGCCTACGAGCAGTACTTC.

The V call is TRBV6-5, the J call TRBJ2-3; D may be TRBD2 (5 bases). The CDR3 is 15 residues long. Trimming pared 7 bases from V and 0 bases from J, leaving 14 bases between. Germline lookup yields CDR1 MNHEY and CDR2 SVGAGI. The CDR3 loop reads CASNRGAPSTDTQYF. For the CDR3, the DNA is TGTGCCAGCAACCGGGGAGCTCCTAGCACAGATACGCAGTATTTT.

The chain couples TRBV6-5 to TRBJ1-1; D call uncertain. V lost 4 bases and J 0 bases, leaving 9 bases between the germline ends. Looked up from germline, CDR1 is MNHEY and CDR2 is SVGAGI. This CDR3 comprises 14 residues. The CDR3 loop reads CASSSQMMNTEAFF. DNA for the CDR3: TGTGCCAGCAGTTCACAGATGATGAACACTGAAGCTTTCTTT.

The V and J genes are TRBV6-5 and TRBJ1-4; no clear D gene. The V end was cut by 10 bases, the J end by 6 bases, with 15 bases between. The CDR3 has 13 amino acids. The germline CDR1 and CDR2 sequences are MNHEY and SVGAGI. The CDR3 region has the DNA TGTGCCACGAGGGTTCAATCCGATGAAAAACTGTTTTTT. Translating it yields CATRVQSDEKLFF.

This clone came up once. The chain employs TRBV7-9 and TRBJ2-7; TRBD1 is a possible D gene (5 bases). The CDR3 runs to 13 residues. The V end was cut by 5 bases, the J end by 2 bases, with 10 bases between. CDR1 is SEHNR, CDR2 FQNEAQ, per germline (reference sequence). This CDR3 is CASSHQGTYEQYF. The DNA of the CDR3 is TGTGCCAGCAGCCACCAGGGTACCTACGAGCAGTACTTC.

This chain links TRBV5-1 with TRBJ2-5; TRBD2 aligns across 7 bases. V dropped 4 bases and J dropped 7; count of bases not matched to a gene: 16. Germline assignment: CDR1 SGHRS and CDR2 YFSETQ. This CDR3 contains 16 residues. Here the CDR3 reads CASSQIPGAGRGTQYF. CDR3 DNA: TGCGCCAGCAGCCAAATTCCTGGCGCGGGGAGGGGGACCCAGTACTTC.

This clone occurred a few times. V usage is TRBV5-5 and J usage is TRBJ1-4; D is unclear. The ends were cut back, 4 bases at V and 0 bases at J, with 7 bases in the middle. The CDR3 loop spans 14 amino acids. Germline CDR1 and CDR2: SGHKS and YYEKEE (reference sequence). CDR3 bases: TGTGCCAGCAGCCCCTCGGCAACTAATGAAAAACTGTTTTTT. This codes for CASSPSATNEKLFF.

Only one count was recorded for this clone. The rearrangement joins TRBV12-2 to TRBJ2-1; the D call in the table, TRBD1, was not verified against the DNA. TRBV12-2 is listed as a pseudogene. CDR3 size: 16 residues. The CDR3 loop is CASRHPEGQKRGEQFF. The CDR3 bases are TGTGCAAGTCGTCACCCCGAGGGACAGAAGAGGGGTGAGCAGTTCTTC.

The chain uses TRBV29-1 and TRBJ1-1; the D is unclear. V was trimmed by 4 bases and J by 4 bases, leaving 19 bases between them. CDR3 size: 15 residues. Germline CDR1 and CDR2: SQVTM and ANQGSEA. The CDR3 loop reads CSVAKPPTTGTEAFF. The DNA of the CDR3 is TGCAGCGTTGCGAAGCCACCCACGACGGGCACTGAAGCTTTCTTT. The full variable domain, in which reference TRBV29-1 and TRBJ1-1 provide the parts outside the CDR3, is SAVISQKPSRDICQRGTSLTIQCQVDSQVTMMFWYRQQPGQSLTLIATANQGSEATYESGFVIDKFPISRPNLTFSTLTVSNMSPEDSSIYLCSVAKPPTTGTEAFFGQGTRLTVV.